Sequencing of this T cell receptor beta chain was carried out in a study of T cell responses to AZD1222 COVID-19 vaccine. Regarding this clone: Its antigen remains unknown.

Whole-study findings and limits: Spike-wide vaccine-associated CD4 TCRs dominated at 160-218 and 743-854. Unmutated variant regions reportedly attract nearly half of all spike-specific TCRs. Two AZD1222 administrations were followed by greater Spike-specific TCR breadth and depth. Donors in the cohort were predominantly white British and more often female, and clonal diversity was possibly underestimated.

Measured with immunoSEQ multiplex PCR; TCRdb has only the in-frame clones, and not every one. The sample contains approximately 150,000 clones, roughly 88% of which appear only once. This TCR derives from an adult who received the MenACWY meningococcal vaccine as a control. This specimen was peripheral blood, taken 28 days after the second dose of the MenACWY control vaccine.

CDR3: CASSSTVQETQYF. CDR3 DNA: TGTGCCAGTAGTTCCACGGTTCAAGAGACCCAGTACTTC. This chain connects TRBV19 to TRBJ2-5; no firm D call. V was pared by 5 bases and J by 2 bases, with 9 bases between. Germline V gene data show CDR1 as LNHDA and CDR2 as SQIVND (reference sequence). The CDR3 is made up of 13 amino acids.